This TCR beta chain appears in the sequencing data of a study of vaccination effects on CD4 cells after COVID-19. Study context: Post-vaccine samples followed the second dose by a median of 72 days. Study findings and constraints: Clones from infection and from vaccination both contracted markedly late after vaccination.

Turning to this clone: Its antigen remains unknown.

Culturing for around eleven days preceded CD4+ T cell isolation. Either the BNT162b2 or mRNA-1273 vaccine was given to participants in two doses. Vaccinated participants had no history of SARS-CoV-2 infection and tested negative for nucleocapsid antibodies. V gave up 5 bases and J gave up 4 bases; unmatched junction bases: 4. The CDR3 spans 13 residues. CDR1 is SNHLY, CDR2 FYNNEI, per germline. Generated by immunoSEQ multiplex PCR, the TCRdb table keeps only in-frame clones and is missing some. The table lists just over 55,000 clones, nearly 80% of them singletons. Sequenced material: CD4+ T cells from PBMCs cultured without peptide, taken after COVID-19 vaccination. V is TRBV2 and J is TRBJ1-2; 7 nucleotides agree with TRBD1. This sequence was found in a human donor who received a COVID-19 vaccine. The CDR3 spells CASSRGDSYGYTF. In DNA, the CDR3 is TGTGCCAGCAGTAGAGGGGACAGCTATGGCTACACCTTC.